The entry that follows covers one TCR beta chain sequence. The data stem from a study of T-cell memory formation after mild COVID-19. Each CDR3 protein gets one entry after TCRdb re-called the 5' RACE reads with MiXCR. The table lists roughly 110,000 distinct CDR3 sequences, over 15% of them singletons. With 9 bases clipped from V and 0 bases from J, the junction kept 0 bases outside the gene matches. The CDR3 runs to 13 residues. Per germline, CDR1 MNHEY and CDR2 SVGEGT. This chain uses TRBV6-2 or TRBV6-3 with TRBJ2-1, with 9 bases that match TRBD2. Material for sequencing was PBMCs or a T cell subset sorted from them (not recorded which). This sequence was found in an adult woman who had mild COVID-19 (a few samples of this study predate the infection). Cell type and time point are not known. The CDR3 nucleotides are TGTGCCAGTAGCGGGAGCTCCTACAATGAGCAGTTCTTC. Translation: CASSGSSYNEQFF.